A single sample gave rise to the 12 T cell receptor beta chains below, sequenced in a study of Ad26.COV2.S vaccination and SARS-CoV-2 variants. Sample treatment: around 19 received Ad26.COV2.S at low or high dose, single or two shots; about 5 received placebo; per-sample allocation not given. Sampling was performed 63 days after the first vaccine or placebo injection. Sequenced by immunoSEQ multiplex PCR; TCRdb stores in-frame clones only, minus some. The sample yields around 320,000 clones, roughly 91% seen once. Sample: peripheral blood, taken in a trial of Ad26.COV2.S vaccine versus placebo. These receptors came from a person between 18 and 60 years old who received the Ad26.COV2.S COVID-19 vaccine or a placebo.

The CDR3 DNA reads as TGTGCCACCAGCAGAGATTACGGACATGGGATTGAAAATCAGCCCCAGCATTTT. This gives the protein CATSRDYGHGIENQPQHF. The genes are TRBV15 and TRBJ1-5, with a weak D call TRBD1 (5 bases). Germline V CDR1 and CDR2: LNHNV, YYDKDF (reference sequence). The V gene lost 0 bases and the J gene lost 4 bases, with 19 bases spanning the gap. This CDR3 is 18 amino acids long.

This clone has a single count. V and J are TRBV7-9 and TRBJ2-2, with no clear D. Trimming shortened V by 1 base and J by 6 bases, and 9 bases separated the two germline ends. In germline, CDR1 is SEHNR, CDR2 FQNEAQ (reference sequence). This CDR3 has 14 residues. This CDR3 is CASSLVLGSGELFF. DNA of the CDR3: TGTGCCAGCAGCTTAGTATTGGGGTCCGGGGAGCTGTTTTTT.

To note about this clone: The sample holds other DNA sequences that translate to the same CDR3. The chain recombines TRBV7-9 with TRBJ1-1; D unclear. The CDR3 contains 14 residues. The germline gives CDR1 SEHNR, CDR2 FQNEAQ (reference sequence). V was clipped by 1 base and J by 4 bases, with 10 bases between them. The CDR3 region has the DNA TGTGCCAGCAGCTTAGTGGTCGGCGGCACTGAAGCTTTCTTT. Residues: CASSLVVGGTEAFF.

The V call is TRBV7-9, the J call TRBJ2-3; the match to TRBD2 covers 11 bases. Germline CDR1 is SEHNR and CDR2 is FQNEAQ (reference sequence). The trim removed 6 bases at V and 5 bases at J, leaving 13 bases unmatched. The CDR3 is 17 residues long. CDR3: CASSSRLAGQGRDTQYF. The CDR3 DNA reads TGTGCCAGCAGTTCTCGACTAGCGGGGCAAGGGAGAGATACGCAGTATTTT.

This clone occurred once. The V gene is TRBV24-1, the J gene TRBJ2-2; 7 bases are a match to TRBD1. This CDR3 region has 14 residues. The junction had 2 bases not matched to a gene; V was cut back by 4 bases and J by 4 bases. Per the germline V gene, CDR1 is KGHDR and CDR2 is SFDVKD. CDR3 in amino acids: CATSETGITGELFF. The CDR3 bases are TGTGCCACCAGTGAGACAGGGATCACCGGGGAGCTGTTTTTT.

The chain has TRBV23-1 and TRBJ2-1; D is possibly TRBD1 (6 bases). TRBV23-1 is an open reading frame, and its role is uncertain. The CDR3 has 15 residues. V gave up 4 bases and J gave up 0 bases, with 10 bases separating them. The CDR3 region has the DNA TGCGCCAGCAGTCCTCAGGGGAGCTCCTACAATGAGCAGTTCTTC. Translation: CASSPQGSSYNEQFF.

This chain uses TRBV27 with TRBJ2-1; 7 bases align to TRBD2. J was trimmed by 2 bases and V by 4 bases; bases with no gene match: 8. CDR1 MNHEY and CDR2 SMNVEV come from the germline V gene (reference sequence). The CDR3 is made up of 16 amino acids. CDR3 bases: TGTGCCAGCAGTTATCGACCGGGACTAACCTACAATGAGCAGTTCTTC. Translated: CASSYRPGLTYNEQFF.

This clone appeared a single time. A much larger clone differs from this one at a single base, so this may be a read error. The chain carries TRBV10-3 and TRBJ1-5, with 7 positions matching TRBD1. CDR3 length equals 13 residues. J was trimmed by 2 bases and V by 6 bases; bases with no gene match: 1. Germline CDR1 is ENHRY and CDR2 is SYGVKD. The CDR3 DNA is TGTGCCATCAGCGGACAGGGCAATCAGCCCCAGCATTTT. Protein product: CAISGQGNQPQHF.

The rearrangement uses TRBV18 and TRBJ1-5; D might be TRBD1 (5 bases). The CDR3 is 13 residues long. V was trimmed by 8 bases and J by 7 bases, leaving 15 bases between them. Germline CDR1 is KGHSH and CDR2 is LQKENI. The DNA for the CDR3 is TGTGCCAGCCCCCAGGGTAAGGAGCAGCCCCAGCATTTT. It encodes CASPQGKEQPQHF.

V usage is TRBV5-1 and J usage is TRBJ2-5; 8 bases match TRBD2. CDR1 and CDR2 (germline): SGHRS, YFSETQ. Trimming took 6 bases from V and 3 from J; bases not matched to a gene: 4. CDR3 length equals 13 residues. The CDR3 nucleotides are TGCGCCAGCACCTATAGCGGGAAAGAGACCCAGTACTTC. Translated, it gives CASTYSGKETQYF.

This chain uses TRBV29-1 with TRBJ1-2; a possible D gene is TRBD1 (6 bases). With 5 bases removed from V and 4 bases from J, the gap between germline ends came to 14 bases. The CDR3 runs 13 residues. The germline CDR1 and CDR2 sequences are SQVTM and ANQGSEA. CDR3 residues: CSVLGGVGYGYTF. The CDR3 DNA follows: TGCAGCGTTTTAGGGGGGGTTGGCTATGGCTACACCTTC.

The count of this clone is one. This chain joins TRBV5-8 and TRBJ2-2; D remains unclear. V gave up 2 bases and J gave up 4 bases, with 9 bases separating them. Per the germline V gene, CDR1 is SGHTS and CDR2 is YDEGEE. The CDR3 covers 14 residues. CDR3 protein: CASSFGTGTGELFF. CDR3 nucleotides: TGTGCCAGCAGCTTTGGAACCGGCACCGGGGAGCTGTTTTTT.